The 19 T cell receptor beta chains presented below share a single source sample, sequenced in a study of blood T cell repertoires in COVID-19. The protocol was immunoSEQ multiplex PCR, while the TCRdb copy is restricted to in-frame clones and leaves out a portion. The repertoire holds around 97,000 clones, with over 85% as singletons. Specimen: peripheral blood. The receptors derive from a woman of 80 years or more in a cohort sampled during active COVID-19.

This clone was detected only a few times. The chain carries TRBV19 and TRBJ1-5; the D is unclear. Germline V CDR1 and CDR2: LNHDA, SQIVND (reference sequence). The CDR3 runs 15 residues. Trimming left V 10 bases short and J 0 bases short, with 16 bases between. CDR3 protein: CATRAAGTSNQPQHF. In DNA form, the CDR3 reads TGTGCCACCCGAGCGGCAGGCACTAGCAATCAGCCCCAGCATTTT. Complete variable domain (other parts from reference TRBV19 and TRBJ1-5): DGGITQSPKYLFRKEGQNVTLSCEQNLNHDAMYWYRQDPGQGLRLIYYSQIVNDFQKGDIAEGYSVSREKKESFPLTVTSAQKNPTAFYLCATRAAGTSNQPQHFGDGTRLSIL.

CDR3 coding DNA: TGCGCCAGCAGCCAAGACCCAGGGTTAGATGAAAAACTGTTTTTT. This sequence encodes CASSQDPGLDEKLFF. This chain uses TRBV4-1 with TRBJ1-4, with D possibly matching TRBD1 (5 bases). The CDR3 has 15 amino acids. CDR1 is MGHRA and CDR2 is YSYEKL in the germline V gene. Trimming removed 0 bases from V and 6 bases from J, with 11 bases in between.

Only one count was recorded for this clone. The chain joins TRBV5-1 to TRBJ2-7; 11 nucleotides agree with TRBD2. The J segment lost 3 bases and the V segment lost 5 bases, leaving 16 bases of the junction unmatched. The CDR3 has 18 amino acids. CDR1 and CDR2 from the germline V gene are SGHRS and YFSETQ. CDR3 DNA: TGCGCCAGCAGTTCTCCGGGACAGGGCACTAGCGGGGGCTACGAGCAGTACTTC. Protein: CASSSPGQGTSGGYEQYF.

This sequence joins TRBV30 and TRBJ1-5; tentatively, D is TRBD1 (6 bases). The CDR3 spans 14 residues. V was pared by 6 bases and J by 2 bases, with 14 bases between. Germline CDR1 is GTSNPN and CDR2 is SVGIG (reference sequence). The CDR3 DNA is TGTGCCTGTACGACAGGCGGTGGCAATCAGCCCCAGCATTTT. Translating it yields CACTTGGGNQPQHF.

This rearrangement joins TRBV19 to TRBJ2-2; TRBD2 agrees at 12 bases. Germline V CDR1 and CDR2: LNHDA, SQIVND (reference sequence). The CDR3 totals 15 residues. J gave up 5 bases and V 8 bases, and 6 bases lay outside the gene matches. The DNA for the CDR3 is TGTGCCAGTTCTAGCGGGGGGGCCGGGACCGGGGAGCTGTTTTTT. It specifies CASSSGGAGTGELFF.

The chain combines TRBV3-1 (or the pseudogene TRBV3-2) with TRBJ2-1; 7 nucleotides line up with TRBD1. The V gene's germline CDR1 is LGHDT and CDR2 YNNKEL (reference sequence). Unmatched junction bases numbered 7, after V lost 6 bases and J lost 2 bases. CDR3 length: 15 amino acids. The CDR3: CASRKTGNTYNEQFF. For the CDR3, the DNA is TGTGCCAGCAGAAAGACAGGGAACACCTACAATGAGCAGTTCTTC.

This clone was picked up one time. The CDR3 sequence: CASSPSTGTGGGEQFF. CDR3 coding DNA: TGTGCCAGCAGTCCCTCCACCGGGACAGGGGGCGGAGAGCAGTTCTTC. The chain has TRBV28 and TRBJ2-1; TRBD1 aligns across 12 bases. The germline V gene encodes CDR1 MDHEN and CDR2 SYDVKM. Trimming at V came to 5 bases and at J to 10 bases, leaving 12 bases not matched to a gene. The CDR3 has 16 residues.

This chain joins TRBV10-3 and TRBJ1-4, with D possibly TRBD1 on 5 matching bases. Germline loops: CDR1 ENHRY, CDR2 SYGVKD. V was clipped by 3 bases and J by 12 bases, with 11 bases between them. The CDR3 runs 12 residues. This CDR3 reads CAISEQESQLFF. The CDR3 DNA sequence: TGTGCCATCAGTGAACAGGAGTCCCAACTGTTTTTT.

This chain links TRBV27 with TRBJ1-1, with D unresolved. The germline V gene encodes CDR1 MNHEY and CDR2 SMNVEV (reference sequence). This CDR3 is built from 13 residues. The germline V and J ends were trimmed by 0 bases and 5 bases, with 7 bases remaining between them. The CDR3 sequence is CASSLSRLTEAFF. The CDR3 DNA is TGTGCCAGCAGTTTATCGAGGTTGACTGAAGCTTTCTTT.

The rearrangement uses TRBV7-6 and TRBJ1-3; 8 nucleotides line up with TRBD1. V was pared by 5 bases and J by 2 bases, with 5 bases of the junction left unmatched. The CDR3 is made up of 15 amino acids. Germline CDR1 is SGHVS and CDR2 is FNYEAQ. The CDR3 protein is CASSTRQGTGNTIYF. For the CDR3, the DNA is TGTGCCAGCAGCACCAGACAGGGGACTGGAAACACCATATATTTT.

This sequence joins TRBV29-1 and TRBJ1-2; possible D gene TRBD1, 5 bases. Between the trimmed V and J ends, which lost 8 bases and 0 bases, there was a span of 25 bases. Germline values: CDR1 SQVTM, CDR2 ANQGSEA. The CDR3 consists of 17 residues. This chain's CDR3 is CSTLDASGAIANYGYTF. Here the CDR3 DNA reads TGCAGCACATTGGACGCGAGCGGGGCCATCGCTAACTATGGCTACACCTTC. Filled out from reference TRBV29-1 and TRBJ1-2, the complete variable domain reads SAVISQKPSRDICQRGTSLTIQCQVDSQVTMMFWYRQQPGQSLTLIATANQGSEATYESGFVIDKFPISRPNLTFSTLTVSNMSPEDSSIYLCSTLDASGAIANYGYTFGSGTRLTVV.

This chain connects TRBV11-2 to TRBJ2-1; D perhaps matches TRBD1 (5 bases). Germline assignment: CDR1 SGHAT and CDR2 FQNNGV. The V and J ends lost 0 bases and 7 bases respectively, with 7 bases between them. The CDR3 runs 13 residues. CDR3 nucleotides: TGTGCCAGCAGCTTAGAAAGGGGTAATGAGCAGTTCTTC. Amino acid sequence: CASSLERGNEQFF.

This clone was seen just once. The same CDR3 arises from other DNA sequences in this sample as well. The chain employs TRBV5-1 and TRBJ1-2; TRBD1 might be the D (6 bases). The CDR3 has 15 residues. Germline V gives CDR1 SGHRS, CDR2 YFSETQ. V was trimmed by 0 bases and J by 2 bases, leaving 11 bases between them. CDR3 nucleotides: TGCGCCAGCAGCTTGGAGGGCAGGGGAAACTATGGCTACACCTTC. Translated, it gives CASSLEGRGNYGYTF.

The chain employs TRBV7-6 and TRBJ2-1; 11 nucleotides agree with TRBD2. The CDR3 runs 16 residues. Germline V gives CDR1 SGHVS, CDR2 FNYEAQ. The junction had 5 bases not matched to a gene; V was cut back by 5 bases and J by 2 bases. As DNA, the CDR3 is TGTGCCAGCAGCCTGGTGACTAGCGGGACCTACAATGAGCAGTTCTTC. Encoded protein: CASSLVTSGTYNEQFF.

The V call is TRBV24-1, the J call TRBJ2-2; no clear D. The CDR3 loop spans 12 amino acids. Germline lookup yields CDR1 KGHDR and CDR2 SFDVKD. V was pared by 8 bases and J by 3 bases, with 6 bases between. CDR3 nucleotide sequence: TGTGCCACCACCTCGGACACCGGGGAGCTGTTTTTT. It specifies CATTSDTGELFF.

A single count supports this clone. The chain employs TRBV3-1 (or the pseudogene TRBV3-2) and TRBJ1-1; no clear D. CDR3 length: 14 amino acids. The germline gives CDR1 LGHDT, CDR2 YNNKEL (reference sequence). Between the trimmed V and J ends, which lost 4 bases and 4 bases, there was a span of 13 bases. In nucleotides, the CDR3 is TGTGCCAGCAGCCCTCCCCTGCCCAGCACTGAAGCTTTCTTT. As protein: CASSPPLPSTEAFF.

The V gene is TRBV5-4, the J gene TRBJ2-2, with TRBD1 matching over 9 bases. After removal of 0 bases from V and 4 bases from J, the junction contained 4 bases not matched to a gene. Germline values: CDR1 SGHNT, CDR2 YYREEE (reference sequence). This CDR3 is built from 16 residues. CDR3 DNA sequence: TGTGCCAGCAGCTTGGGACAGGGGGGTACCACCGGGGAGCTGTTTTTT. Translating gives CASSLGQGGTTGELFF.

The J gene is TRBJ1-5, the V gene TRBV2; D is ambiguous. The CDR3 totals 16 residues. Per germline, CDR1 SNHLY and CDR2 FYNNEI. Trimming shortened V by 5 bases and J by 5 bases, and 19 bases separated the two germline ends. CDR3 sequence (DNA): TGTGCCAGCAGTAGTCTTATGGTCCTAGTGGATCAGCCCCAGCATTTT. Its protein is CASSSLMVLVDQPQHF.

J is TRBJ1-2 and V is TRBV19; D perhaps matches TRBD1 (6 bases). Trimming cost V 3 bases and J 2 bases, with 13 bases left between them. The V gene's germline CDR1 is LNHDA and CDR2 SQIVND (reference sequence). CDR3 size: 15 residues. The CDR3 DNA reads TGTGCCAGTAGTATCAATCAGGGGCACAACTATGGCTACACCTTC. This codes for CASSINQGHNYGYTF. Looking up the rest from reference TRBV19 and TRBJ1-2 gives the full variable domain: DGGITQSPKYLFRKEGQNVTLSCEQNLNHDAMYWYRQDPGQGLRLIYYSQIVNDFQKGDIAEGYSVSREKKESFPLTVTSAQKNPTAFYLCASSINQGHNYGYTFGSGTRLTVV.